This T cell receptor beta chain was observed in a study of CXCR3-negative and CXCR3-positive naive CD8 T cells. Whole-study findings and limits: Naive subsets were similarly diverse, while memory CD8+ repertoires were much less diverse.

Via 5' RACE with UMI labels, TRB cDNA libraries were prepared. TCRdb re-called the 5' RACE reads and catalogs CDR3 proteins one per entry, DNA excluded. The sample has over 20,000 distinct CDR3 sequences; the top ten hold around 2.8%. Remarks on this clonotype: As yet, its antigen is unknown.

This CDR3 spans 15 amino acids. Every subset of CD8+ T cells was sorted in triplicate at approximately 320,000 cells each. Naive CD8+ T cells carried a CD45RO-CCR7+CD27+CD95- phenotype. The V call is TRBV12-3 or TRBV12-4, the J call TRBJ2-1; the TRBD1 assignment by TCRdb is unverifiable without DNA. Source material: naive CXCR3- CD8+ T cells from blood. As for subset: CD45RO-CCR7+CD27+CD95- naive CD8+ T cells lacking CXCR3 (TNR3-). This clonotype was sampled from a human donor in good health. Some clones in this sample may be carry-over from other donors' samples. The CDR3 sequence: CASSLPGQVYNEQFF.